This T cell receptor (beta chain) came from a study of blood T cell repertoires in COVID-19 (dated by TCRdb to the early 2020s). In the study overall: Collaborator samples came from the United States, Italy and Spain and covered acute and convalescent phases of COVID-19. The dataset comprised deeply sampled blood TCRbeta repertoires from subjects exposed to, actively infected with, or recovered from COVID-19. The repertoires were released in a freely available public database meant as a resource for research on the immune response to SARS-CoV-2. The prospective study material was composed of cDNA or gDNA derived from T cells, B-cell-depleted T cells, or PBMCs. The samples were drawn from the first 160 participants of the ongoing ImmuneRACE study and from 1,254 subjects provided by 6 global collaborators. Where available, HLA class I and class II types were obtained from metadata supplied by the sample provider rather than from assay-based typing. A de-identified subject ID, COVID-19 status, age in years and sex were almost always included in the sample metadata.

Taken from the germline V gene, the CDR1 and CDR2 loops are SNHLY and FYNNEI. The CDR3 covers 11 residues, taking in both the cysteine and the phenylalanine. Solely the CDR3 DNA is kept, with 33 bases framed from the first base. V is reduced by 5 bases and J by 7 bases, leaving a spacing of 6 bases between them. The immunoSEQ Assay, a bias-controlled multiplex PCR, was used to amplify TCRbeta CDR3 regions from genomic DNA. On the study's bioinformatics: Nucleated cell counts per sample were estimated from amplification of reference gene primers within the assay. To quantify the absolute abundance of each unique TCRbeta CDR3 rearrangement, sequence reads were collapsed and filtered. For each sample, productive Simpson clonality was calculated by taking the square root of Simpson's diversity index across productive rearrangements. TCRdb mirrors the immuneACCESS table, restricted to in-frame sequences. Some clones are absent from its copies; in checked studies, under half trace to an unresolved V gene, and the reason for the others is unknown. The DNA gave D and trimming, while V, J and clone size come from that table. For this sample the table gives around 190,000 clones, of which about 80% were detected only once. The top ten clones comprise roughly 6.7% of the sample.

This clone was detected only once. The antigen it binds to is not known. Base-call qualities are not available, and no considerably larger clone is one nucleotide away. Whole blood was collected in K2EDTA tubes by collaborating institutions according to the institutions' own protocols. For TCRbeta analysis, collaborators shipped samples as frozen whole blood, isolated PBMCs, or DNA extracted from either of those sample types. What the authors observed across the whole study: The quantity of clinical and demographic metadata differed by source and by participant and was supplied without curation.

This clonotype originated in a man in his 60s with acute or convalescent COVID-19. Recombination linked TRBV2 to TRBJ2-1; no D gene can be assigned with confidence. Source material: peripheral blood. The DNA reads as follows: TGTGCCAGCAGTTTTTTAAATGAGCAGTTCTTC. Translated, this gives CASSFLNEQFF.